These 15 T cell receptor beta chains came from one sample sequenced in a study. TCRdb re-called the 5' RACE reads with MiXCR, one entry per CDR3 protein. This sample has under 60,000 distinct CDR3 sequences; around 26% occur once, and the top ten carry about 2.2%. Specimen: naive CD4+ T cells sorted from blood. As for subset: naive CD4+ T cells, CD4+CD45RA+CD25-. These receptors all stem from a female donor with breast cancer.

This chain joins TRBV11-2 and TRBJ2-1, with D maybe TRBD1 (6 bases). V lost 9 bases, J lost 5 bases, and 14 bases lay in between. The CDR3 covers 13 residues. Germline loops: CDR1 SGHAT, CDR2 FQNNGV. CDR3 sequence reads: CASGRGGNNEQFF. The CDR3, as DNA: TGTGCCAGTGGAAGAGGGGGAAACAATGAGCAGTTCTTC.

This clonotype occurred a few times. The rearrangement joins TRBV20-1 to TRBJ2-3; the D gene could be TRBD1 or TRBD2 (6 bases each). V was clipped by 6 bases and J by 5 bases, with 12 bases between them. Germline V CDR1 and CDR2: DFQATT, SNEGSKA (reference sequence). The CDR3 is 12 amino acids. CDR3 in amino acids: CSARRGEDTQYF. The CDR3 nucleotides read TGCAGTGCGAGGAGGGGGGAAGATACGCAGTATTTT.

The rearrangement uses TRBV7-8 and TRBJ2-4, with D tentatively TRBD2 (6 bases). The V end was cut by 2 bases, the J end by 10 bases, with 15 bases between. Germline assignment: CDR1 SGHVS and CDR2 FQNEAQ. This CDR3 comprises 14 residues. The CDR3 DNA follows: TGTGCCAGCAGCTTACGGCGGGAACGGGCTATTCAGTACTTC. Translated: CASSLRRERAIQYF.

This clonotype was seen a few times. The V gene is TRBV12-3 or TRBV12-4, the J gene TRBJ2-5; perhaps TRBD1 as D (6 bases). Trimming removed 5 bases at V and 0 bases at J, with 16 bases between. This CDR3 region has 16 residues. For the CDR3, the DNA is TGTGCCAGCAGTCCCACAGGGATGGCGAACCAAGAGACCCAGTACTTC. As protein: CASSPTGMANQETQYF.

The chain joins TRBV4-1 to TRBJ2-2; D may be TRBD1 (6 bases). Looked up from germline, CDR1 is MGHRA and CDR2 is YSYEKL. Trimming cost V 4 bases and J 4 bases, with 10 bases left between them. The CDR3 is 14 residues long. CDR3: CASSLRGTTGELFF. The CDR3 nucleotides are TGCGCCAGCAGCCTTAGGGGGACCACCGGGGAGCTGTTTTTT.

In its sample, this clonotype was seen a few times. The DNA for the CDR3 is TGCGCCAGCAGCCGGAAGGGACAGACCGTACGTGACAATGAGCAGTTCTTC. This gives the protein CASSRKGQTVRDNEQFF. The chain recombines TRBV4-1 with TRBJ2-1, with TRBD1 identical over 7 bases. Germline CDR1 is MGHRA and CDR2 is YSYEKL. J was trimmed by 5 bases and V by 4 bases; bases with no gene match: 14. The CDR3 runs 17 residues.

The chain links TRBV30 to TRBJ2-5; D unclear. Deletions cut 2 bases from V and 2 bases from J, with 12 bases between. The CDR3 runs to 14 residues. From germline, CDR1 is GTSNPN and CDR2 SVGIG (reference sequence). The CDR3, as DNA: TGTGCCTGGAGTAATTTGGCTGTTCAAGAGACCCAGTACTTC. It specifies CAWSNLAVQETQYF.

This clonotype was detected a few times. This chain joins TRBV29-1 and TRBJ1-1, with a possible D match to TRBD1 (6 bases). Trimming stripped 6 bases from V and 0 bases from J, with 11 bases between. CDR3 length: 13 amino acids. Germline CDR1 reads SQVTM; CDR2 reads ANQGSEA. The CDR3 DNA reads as TGCAGCGTGGGGGGACACATGAACACTGAAGCTTTCTTT. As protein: CSVGGHMNTEAFF. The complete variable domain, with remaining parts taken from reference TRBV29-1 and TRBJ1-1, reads SAVISQKPSRDICQRGTSLTIQCQVDSQVTMMFWYRQQPGQSLTLIATANQGSEATYESGFVIDKFPISRPNLTFSTLTVSNMSPEDSSIYLCSVGGHMNTEAFFGQGTRLTVV.

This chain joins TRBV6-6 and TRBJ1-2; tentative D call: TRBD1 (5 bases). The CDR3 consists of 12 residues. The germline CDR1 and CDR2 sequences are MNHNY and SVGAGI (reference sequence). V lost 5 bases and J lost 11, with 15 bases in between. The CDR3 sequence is CASSRGTVGYTF. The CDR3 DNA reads TGTGCCAGCAGTAGAGGGACCGTTGGTTACACCTTC.

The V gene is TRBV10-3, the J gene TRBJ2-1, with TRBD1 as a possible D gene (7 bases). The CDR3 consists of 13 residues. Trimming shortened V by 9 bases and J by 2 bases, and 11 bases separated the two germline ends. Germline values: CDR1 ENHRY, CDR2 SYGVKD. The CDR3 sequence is CAIRGTAYNEQFF. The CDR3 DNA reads TGTGCCATTCGGGGGACAGCCTACAATGAGCAGTTCTTC.

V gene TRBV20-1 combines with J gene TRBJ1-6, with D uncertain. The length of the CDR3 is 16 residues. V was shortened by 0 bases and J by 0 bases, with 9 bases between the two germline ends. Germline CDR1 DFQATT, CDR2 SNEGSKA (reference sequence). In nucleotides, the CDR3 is TGCAGTGCTAGAGATGGAGGGAGCTCCTATAATTCACCCCTCCACTTT. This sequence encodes CSARDGGSSYNSPLHF.

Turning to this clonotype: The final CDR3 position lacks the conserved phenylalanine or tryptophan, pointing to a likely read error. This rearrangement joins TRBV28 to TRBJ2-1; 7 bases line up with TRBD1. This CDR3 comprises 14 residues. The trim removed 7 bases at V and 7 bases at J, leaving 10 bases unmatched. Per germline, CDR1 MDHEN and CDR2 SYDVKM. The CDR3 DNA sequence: TGTGCCAGCACCGCAGGGGACAGACTAAATGAGCAGTTCCTC. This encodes CASTAGDRLNEQFL.

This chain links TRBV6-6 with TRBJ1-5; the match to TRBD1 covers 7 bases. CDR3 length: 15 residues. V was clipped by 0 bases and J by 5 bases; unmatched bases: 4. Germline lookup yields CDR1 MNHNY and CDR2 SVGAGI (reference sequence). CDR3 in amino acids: CASSYSHRGDQPQHF. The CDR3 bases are TGTGCCAGCAGTTACTCCCACAGGGGCGATCAGCCCCAGCATTTT.

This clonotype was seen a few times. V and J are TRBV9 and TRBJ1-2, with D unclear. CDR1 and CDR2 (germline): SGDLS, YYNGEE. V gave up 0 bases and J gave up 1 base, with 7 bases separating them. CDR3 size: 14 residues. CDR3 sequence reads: CASSVARDNYGYTF. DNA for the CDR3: TGTGCCAGCAGCGTAGCTAGGGATAACTATGGCTACACCTTC.

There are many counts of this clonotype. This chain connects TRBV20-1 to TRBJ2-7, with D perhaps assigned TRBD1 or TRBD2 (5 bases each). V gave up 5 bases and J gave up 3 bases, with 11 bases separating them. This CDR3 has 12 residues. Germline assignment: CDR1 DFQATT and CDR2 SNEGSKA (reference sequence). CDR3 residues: CSAVGPSYEQYF. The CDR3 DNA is TGCAGTGCTGTGGGACCGAGCTACGAGCAGTACTTC.